These 13 T cell receptor beta chains share one sample of origin, sequenced in a study of cytomegalovirus exposure and HLA in healthy donors. The PCR ran on 60 Vbeta and 13 Jbeta primers. The assay was immunoSEQ multiplex PCR, and TCRdb's table has in-frame clones only and misses some. Of tens of thousands of clones detected, roughly two thirds appear once; the ten largest clones hold roughly 2.1%. Material for sequencing was PBMCs. All receptors derive from a human donor in good health.

This clone turned up a few times. This chain links TRBV19 with TRBJ1-2; 7 bases fit TRBD1. Trimming cost V 3 bases and J 5 bases; bases outside gene matches: 6. Germline V CDR1 and CDR2: LNHDA, SQIVND (reference sequence). The CDR3 loop spans 14 amino acids. The CDR3, as DNA: TGTGCCAGTAGTATTAGAGGACAGGAATATGGCTACACCTTC. Translated, it gives CASSIRGQEYGYTF.

This clone has just a few counts. The V gene is TRBV7-3, the J gene TRBJ1-2; D perhaps matches TRBD1 (5 bases). The germline V and J ends were trimmed by 4 bases and 7 bases, with 13 bases remaining between them. In germline, CDR1 is SGHTA, CDR2 FQGTGA. This CDR3 comprises 13 residues. CDR3 sequence (DNA): TGTGCCAGCAGCTCTCCTACGGGGGGTGGCTACACCTTC. This encodes CASSSPTGGGYTF.

V and J are TRBV11-3 and TRBJ1-3, with D possibly TRBD1 on 6 matching bases. CDR3 length: 17 residues. Germline V gene lookup returns CDR1 SGHNT and CDR2 YENEEA. V lost 4 bases and J lost 0, with 16 bases in between. CDR3 bases: TGTGCCAGCAGCTCCGGACAGTTTTTTAGCTCTGGAAACACCATATATTTT. Encoded protein: CASSSGQFFSSGNTIYF.

V usage is TRBV19 and J usage is TRBJ2-6; 10 bases are a match to TRBD1. V lost 6 bases to trimming and J lost 4 bases; unmatched junction nucleotides: 12. The CDR3 has 18 residues. Per germline, CDR1 LNHDA and CDR2 SQIVND (reference sequence). Here the CDR3 reads CASRPGQGREAGANVLTF. The CDR3 nucleotides are TGTGCCAGTAGGCCGGGACAGGGGCGTGAAGCGGGGGCCAACGTCCTGACTTTC.

The chain has TRBV5-1 and TRBJ2-7; the D gene is possibly TRBD2 (6 bases). There are 13 residues in the CDR3. Between the trimmed V and J ends, which lost 2 bases and 5 bases, there was a span of 11 bases. Germline CDR1 SGHRS, CDR2 YFSETQ. The CDR3 nucleotides read TGCGCCAGCAGCTTCGGTGGGAGGAACGAGCAGTACTTC. Amino acid sequence: CASSFGGRNEQYF.

The gene calls are TRBV5-1 and TRBJ2-1; 10 nucleotides agree with TRBD1. This CDR3 region has 16 residues. CDR1 and CDR2 from the germline V gene are SGHRS and YFSETQ. V lost 4 bases, J lost 3 bases, and 7 bases stayed unmatched. CDR3 loop: CASSHYRDRGYNEQFF. CDR3 DNA sequence: TGCGCCAGCAGCCACTACCGGGACAGGGGCTACAATGAGCAGTTCTTC.

The J gene is TRBJ2-1, the V gene TRBV6-5; D is possibly TRBD2 (5 bases). Trimming left V 0 bases short and J 1 base short, with 10 bases between. The CDR3 has 16 amino acids. Germline CDR1 MNHEY, CDR2 SVGAGI. The DNA for the CDR3 is TGTGCCAGCAGTTACTCGTGGGGAGAGTCCTACAATGAGCAGTTCTTC. It yields the protein CASSYSWGESYNEQFF.

A few counts support this clone. J is TRBJ1-1 and V is TRBV7-6; TRBD1 matches 8 bases. From germline, CDR1 is SGHVS and CDR2 FNYEAQ. The CDR3 consists of 13 residues. J lost 4 bases, V lost 3 bases, and 1 base had no gene match. The CDR3 is CASSFTGGTEAFF. The CDR3 DNA reads TGTGCCAGCAGCTTTACAGGGGGCACTGAAGCTTTCTTT.

The rearrangement joins TRBV6-5 to TRBJ1-1; perhaps TRBD1 as D (6 bases). V lost 11 bases to trimming and J lost 1 base, with 17 bases between them. The germline V gene has CDR1 MNHEY and CDR2 SVGAGI. The CDR3 consists of 14 residues. As DNA, the CDR3 is TGTGCCGGACGATGGGGGGGGCCGAACACTGAAGCTTTCTTT. Encoded protein: CAGRWGGPNTEAFF.

The chain is built from TRBV4-3 and TRBJ1-2; 9 bases match TRBD1. The V and J ends lost 1 base and 6 bases, in that order; junction bases with no gene match: 3. Germline CDR1 and CDR2: LGHNA and YSLEER. The length of the CDR3 is 14 residues. CDR3 DNA: TGCGCCAGCAGCCAAGGGAGGGACAGGGATGGCTACACCTTC. This codes for CASSQGRDRDGYTF.

The genes are TRBV29-1 and TRBJ1-1; perhaps TRBD1 as D (5 bases). The CDR3 runs to 12 residues. CDR1 and CDR2 from the germline V gene are SQVTM and ANQGSEA. V was trimmed by 6 bases and J by 0 bases, leaving 8 bases between them. This chain's CDR3 is CSVETVNTEAFF. In DNA form, the CDR3 reads TGCAGCGTCGAGACAGTGAACACTGAAGCTTTCTTT.

V is TRBV7-2 and J is TRBJ2-7; the D gene is possibly TRBD1 (6 bases). V gave up 2 bases and J gave up 0 bases, with 11 bases separating them. There are 15 residues in the CDR3. Germline V lookup: CDR1 SGHTA, CDR2 FQGNSA. CDR3 nucleotides: TGTGCCAGCAGCTTAAGTGGGACATCCTCCTACGAGCAGTACTTC. This codes for CASSLSGTSSYEQYF.

This clone occurred a few times. The CDR3 protein is CASSMGLVGSTGELFF. Here the CDR3 DNA reads TGTGCCAGCAGCATGGGACTAGTGGGGAGTACCGGGGAGCTGTTTTTT. V and J are TRBV5-4 and TRBJ2-2; TRBD2 matches at 8 bases. Germline V gene sequence: CDR1 SGHNT, CDR2 YYREEE (reference sequence). This CDR3 is built from 16 residues. The ends lost 4 bases at V and 5 bases at J; junction bases unmatched: 10.